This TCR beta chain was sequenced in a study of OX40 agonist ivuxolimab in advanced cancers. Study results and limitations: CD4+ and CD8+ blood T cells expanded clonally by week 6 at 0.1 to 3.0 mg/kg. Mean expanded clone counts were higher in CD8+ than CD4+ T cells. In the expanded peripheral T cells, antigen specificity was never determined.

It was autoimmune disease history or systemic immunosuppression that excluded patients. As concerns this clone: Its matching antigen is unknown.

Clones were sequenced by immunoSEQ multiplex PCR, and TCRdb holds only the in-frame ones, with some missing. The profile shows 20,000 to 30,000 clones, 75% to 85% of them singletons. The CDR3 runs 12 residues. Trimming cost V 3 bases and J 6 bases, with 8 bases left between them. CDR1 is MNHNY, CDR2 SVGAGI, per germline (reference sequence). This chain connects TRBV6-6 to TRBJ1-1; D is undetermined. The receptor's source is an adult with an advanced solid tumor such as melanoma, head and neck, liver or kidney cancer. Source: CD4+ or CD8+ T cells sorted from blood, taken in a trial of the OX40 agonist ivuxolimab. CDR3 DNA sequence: TGTGCCAGCAGTTATTTAAGGTCTGAAGCTTTCTTT. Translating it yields CASSYLRSEAFF.